This T cell receptor beta chain was identified in a study of blood T cell repertoires in COVID-19 (dated by TCRdb to the early 2020s). Turning to the overall study: Samples from collaborators originated in the United States, Italy and Spain and spanned both the acute and convalescent phases of COVID-19. Deeply sampled blood TCRbeta repertoires from subjects exposed to, actively infected with, or recovered from COVID-19 were included in the dataset. Samples were obtained from the ongoing ImmuneRACE study (first 160 participants) and from roughly 1,300 subjects provided by 6 global collaborators. Nearly every sample came with metadata listing a de-identified subject ID, COVID-19 status, age in years and sex. Where available, HLA class I and class II types were taken from metadata supplied by the sample provider and were not determined by assay-based typing. The repertoires were released in a freely available public database intended as a resource for research on the immune response to SARS-CoV-2. The material from the prospective study consisted of cDNA or gDNA derived from T cells, B-cell-depleted T cells, or PBMCs. What the study reported, not specific to this receptor: How much clinical and demographic metadata was included differed by source and by participant, and the metadata was provided uncurated.

Sequences SGHRS (CDR1) and YFSETQ (CDR2) are obtained from the germline V gene. The CDR3 measures 15 amino acids from cysteine to phenylalanine. Of the read, only the CDR3 DNA is kept; its 45 bases are in frame from base 1. Germline trimming amounts to 2 bases on V and 0 bases on J, with 4 as the count of junction bases outside the gene matches. The immunoSEQ Assay, a bias-controlled multiplex PCR, was used to amplify TCRbeta CDR3 regions from genomic DNA. The published analysis was carried out like this. Nucleated cell counts per sample were estimated from amplification of reference gene primers within the assay. To quantify the absolute abundance of each unique TCRbeta CDR3 rearrangement, sequence reads were collapsed and filtered. For each sample, productive Simpson clonality was calculated by taking the square root of Simpson's diversity index across productive rearrangements. The source is immuneACCESS, and TCRdb retained only in-frame sequences with V and J called. Part of the clones is not carried over; for the studies checked, unresolved V genes explain less than half of this, and the remainder is unexplained. That table supplies the V and J calls and clone size; D and trimming were determined from the DNA. Present in this sample are 450,000 to 500,000 clones, roughly 88% of which were seen just once. Together, the top ten hold 3.2% of the sample.

Collaborating institutions collected whole blood in K2EDTA tubes following their own protocols. Collaborator samples were shipped for TCRbeta analysis as frozen whole blood, isolated PBMCs, or DNA extracted from either sample type. With respect to this clone: Its cognate antigen has yet to be identified. Per-base qualities were not stored, and no clone one base away is much larger.

The clonotype comes from a human donor in a cohort sampled during active COVID-19. The receptor chain draws on TRBV5-1 and TRBJ2-7, and 8 bases in between align with TRBD1. Sequenced: peripheral blood. The sequenced DNA is TGCGCCAGCAGCTTTGGGACAGGTTACTCCTACGAGCAGTACTTC. This yields the protein CASSFGTGYSYEQYF.